A single sample gave rise to the 17 T cell receptor beta chains below, sequenced in a study of human T cells and chemical hapten exposure. As for time point: patch test 1, 2 weeks after DPC sensitization. Treatment defined: therapeutic diphenylcyclopropenone sensitization with weekly scalp DPC. Each CDR3 protein gets one entry after TCRdb re-called the RACE reads with MiXCR. The table records some 380,000 distinct CDR3 sequences, 4.8% of them present only once. The sample here was whole blood, taken in connection with sensitization to the hapten diphenylcyclopropenone (DPC). These receptors originate from a woman aged 50 to 65 with alopecia areata. Some clones in this sample may be carry-over from other donors' samples.

Remarks on this clonotype: A clone one base away is much larger, so this may be a read error. V gene TRBV24-1 combines with J gene TRBJ2-3, with D hard to call. This CDR3 is built from 13 residues. Germline values: CDR1 KGHDR, CDR2 SFDVKD. Written as DNA, the CDR3 is TGTGTCACCAGCGACGGTGCGACAGATACGCAGTATTTT. This sequence encodes CVTSDGATDTQYF.

The table lists this clonotype with many counts. This chain connects TRBV9 to TRBJ2-1; 10 bases fit TRBD2. The V and J ends lost 4 bases and 5 bases, in that order; junction bases with no gene match: 9. The CDR3 spans 16 residues. CDR1 and CDR2 (germline): SGDLS, YYNGEE. DNA for the CDR3: TGTGCCAGCAGCCCCAAAGCGGGAGGGGCCCACAATGAGCAGTTCTTC. Translating gives CASSPKAGGAHNEQFF. The entire variable domain, with the rest obtained from reference TRBV9 and TRBJ2-1, is as follows: DSGVTQTPKHLITATGQRVTLRCSPRSGDLSVYWYQQSLDQGLQFLIQYYNGEERAKGNILERFSAQQFPDLHSELNLSSLELGDSALYFCASSPKAGGAHNEQFFGPGTRLTVL.

The J gene is TRBJ2-7, the V gene TRBV29-1, with TRBD1 as a possible D gene (5 bases). Germline V gene sequence: CDR1 SQVTM, CDR2 ANQGSEA. Trimming shortened V by 4 bases and J by 4 bases, and 14 bases separated the two germline ends. CDR3 size: 13 residues. CDR3 protein: CSVGWGLGYEQYF. The CDR3 DNA sequence: TGCAGCGTTGGGTGGGGCCTGGGGTACGAGCAGTACTTC.

This chain uses TRBV13 with TRBJ2-1; D is possibly TRBD1 or TRBD2 (5 bases each). With 5 bases removed from V and 3 bases from J, the gap between germline ends came to 11 bases. Germline assignment: CDR1 PRHDT and CDR2 FYEKMQ (reference sequence). The CDR3 consists of 14 residues. The chain's CDR3 is CASSAGTGYNEQFF. The CDR3 DNA is TGTGCCAGCAGCGCTGGGACGGGCTACAATGAGCAGTTCTTC.

This clonotype was recorded at least ten times. This chain joins TRBV6-2 or TRBV6-3 and TRBJ2-3; TRBD2 agrees at 10 bases. Germline CDR1 is MNHEY and CDR2 is SVGEGT. J lost 5 bases, V lost 2 bases, and 4 bases had no gene match. This CDR3 has 15 residues. DNA for the CDR3: TGTGCCAGCAGTTACCTCCGACTAGCGGGAGATACGCAGTATTTT. Its translation: CASSYLRLAGDTQYF.

The table lists this clonotype with many counts. The rearrangement links TRBV6-6 to TRBJ1-3, with a weak D call TRBD1 (6 bases). CDR3 size: 13 residues. Germline V gives CDR1 MNHNY, CDR2 SVGAGI (reference sequence). V gave up 4 bases and J gave up 4 bases, with 8 bases separating them. CDR3 amino acids: CASSSGQGNTIYF. DNA for the CDR3: TGTGCCAGCAGTTCTGGACAGGGAAACACCATATATTTT.

This clonotype has just a few counts. V and J are TRBV30 and TRBJ1-2; D not certain. The ends were cut back, 4 bases at V and 4 bases at J, with 10 bases in the middle. Germline CDR1 GTSNPN, CDR2 SVGIG (reference sequence). This CDR3 has 12 amino acids. The DNA for the CDR3 is TGTGCCTGGACGGGCCGGAGCTATGGCTACACCTTC. Protein: CAWTGRSYGYTF.

In this sample, this clonotype turned up many times. The chain carries TRBV3-1 and TRBJ2-7; 8 positions agree with TRBD1. Germline V lookup: CDR1 LGHDT, CDR2 YNNKEL (reference sequence). The CDR3 contains 16 residues. V dropped 4 bases and J dropped 6; count of bases not matched to a gene: 14. Here the CDR3 DNA reads TGTGCCAGCAGCCTCTTGGGAGGACAGGGATCCCGCGAGCAGTACTTC. This sequence encodes CASSLLGGQGSREQYF.

This clonotype was observed a handful of times. The V gene is TRBV12-3 or TRBV12-4, the J gene TRBJ1-6, with 7 bases identical to TRBD1. The CDR3 is 14 residues long. V shed 5 bases and J 10 bases; nucleotides not matched to a gene: 8. The CDR3 sequence is CASSRGTAQSPLHF. The DNA for the CDR3 is TGTGCCAGCAGTAGGGGGACAGCCCAATCACCCCTCCACTTT.

This clonotype was counted many times. The rearrangement uses TRBV11-2 and TRBJ2-3; D might be TRBD2 (7 bases). CDR1 is SGHAT, CDR2 FQNNGV, per germline. The CDR3 consists of 14 residues. The V gene lost 6 bases and the J gene lost 2 bases, with 12 bases spanning the gap. This CDR3 is CASSWGGSTDTQYF. CDR3 in DNA: TGTGCCAGCAGTTGGGGGGGCTCCACAGATACGCAGTATTTT.

This clonotype was observed many times. The chain couples TRBV6-6 to TRBJ2-5; no definite D call. Germline values: CDR1 MNHNY, CDR2 SVGAGI (reference sequence). V lost 6 bases and J lost 4, with 12 bases in between. CDR3 size: 13 residues. The CDR3 reads CASSTVSVETQYF. CDR3 nucleotides: TGTGCCAGCAGCACAGTATCGGTAGAGACCCAGTACTTC.

This clonotype was seen repeatedly, ten times or more. This chain's CDR3 is CASRQDRGTDTQYF. CDR3 bases: TGTGCCAGCAGACAGGACAGGGGGACAGATACGCAGTATTTT. V gene TRBV7-9 combines with J gene TRBJ2-3; 10 nucleotides line up with TRBD1. Trimming at V came to 6 bases and at J to 3 bases, leaving 3 bases not matched to a gene. Germline V gene data show CDR1 as SEHNR and CDR2 as FQNEAQ (reference sequence). There are 14 residues in the CDR3. Drawing the rest from reference TRBV7-9 and TRBJ2-3, the complete variable domain is DTGVSQNPRHKITKRGQNVTFRCDPISEHNRLYWYRQTLGQGPEFLTYFQNEAQLEKSRLLSDRFSAERPKGSFSTLEIQRTEQGDSAMYLCASRQDRGTDTQYFGPGTRLTVL.

This clonotype was observed a handful of times. V gene TRBV15 combines with J gene TRBJ2-5; 7 bases agree with TRBD2. V was clipped by 1 base and J by 1 base; unmatched bases: 0. CDR3 size: 14 residues. Per the germline V gene, CDR1 is LNHNV and CDR2 is YYDKDF (reference sequence). The chain's CDR3 is CATSRGGGQETQYF. As DNA, the CDR3 is TGTGCCACCAGCAGAGGGGGGGGCCAAGAGACCCAGTACTTC.

This clonotype has more than one count but fewer than ten. The CDR3 spells CASSSDGTATEAFF. Written as DNA, the CDR3 is TGTGCCAGCAGTTCCGACGGGACCGCCACTGAAGCTTTCTTT. The J gene is TRBJ1-1, the V gene TRBV7-2; D might be TRBD1 (5 bases). CDR1 SGHTA and CDR2 FQGNSA come from the germline V gene. The V gene lost 6 bases and the J gene lost 4 bases, with 15 bases spanning the gap. The CDR3 sequence is 14 residues long.

This clonotype was seen repeatedly, ten times or more. V gene TRBV6-6 combines with J gene TRBJ2-5; D gene uncertain. The V gene's germline CDR1 is MNHNY and CDR2 SVGAGI (reference sequence). The germline V and J ends were trimmed by 2 bases and 2 bases, with 6 bases remaining between them. CDR3 length: 13 residues. In nucleotides, the CDR3 is TGTGCCAGCAGTTACCACACACAAGAGACCCAGTACTTC. It encodes CASSYHTQETQYF.

The table lists this clonotype with many counts. The chain uses TRBV29-1 and TRBJ1-5; 7 positions agree with TRBD1. The V and J ends lost 4 bases and 6 bases, in that order; junction bases with no gene match: 9. Per germline, CDR1 SQVTM and CDR2 ANQGSEA. This CDR3 region has 14 residues. In DNA, the CDR3 is TGCAGCGTTGGGGACAAGGGGGCAGGTCAGCCCCAGCATTTT. Amino acid sequence: CSVGDKGAGQPQHF.

This clonotype was seen at least ten times. This chain joins TRBV7-2 and TRBJ1-2; tentative D call: TRBD1 (6 bases). The CDR3 contains 15 residues. Looked up from germline, CDR1 is SGHTA and CDR2 is FQGNSA. V was pared by 4 bases and J by 4 bases, with 16 bases between. CDR3 residues: CASSSDLTGSYGYTF. CDR3 bases: TGTGCCAGCAGCTCCGATTTGACAGGTTCCTATGGCTACACCTTC.